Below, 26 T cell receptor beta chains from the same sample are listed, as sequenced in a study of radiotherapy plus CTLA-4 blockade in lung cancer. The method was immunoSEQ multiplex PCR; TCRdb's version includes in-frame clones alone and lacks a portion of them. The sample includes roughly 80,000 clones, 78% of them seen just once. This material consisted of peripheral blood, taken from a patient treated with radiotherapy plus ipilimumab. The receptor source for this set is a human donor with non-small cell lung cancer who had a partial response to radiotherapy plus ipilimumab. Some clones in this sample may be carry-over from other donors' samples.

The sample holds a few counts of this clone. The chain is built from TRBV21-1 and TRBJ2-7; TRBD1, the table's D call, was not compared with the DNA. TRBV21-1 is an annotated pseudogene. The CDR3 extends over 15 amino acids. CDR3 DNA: TGTGCCAGCAGCAAGCAGACAGGGAGGTCCTACGAGCAGTACTTC. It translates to CASSKQTGRSYEQYF.

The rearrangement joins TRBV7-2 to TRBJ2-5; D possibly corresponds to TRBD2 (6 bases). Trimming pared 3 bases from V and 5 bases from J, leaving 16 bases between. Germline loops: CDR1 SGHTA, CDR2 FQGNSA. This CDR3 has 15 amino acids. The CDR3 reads CASSFQRARRETQYF. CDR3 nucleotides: TGTGCCAGCAGCTTTCAGCGGGCACGGAGGGAGACCCAGTACTTC.

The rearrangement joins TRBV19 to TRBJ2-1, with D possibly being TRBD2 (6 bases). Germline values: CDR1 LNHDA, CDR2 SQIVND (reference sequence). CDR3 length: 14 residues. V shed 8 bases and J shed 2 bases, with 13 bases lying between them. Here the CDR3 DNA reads TGTGCCAGTGCCCCAGCGGGCCCCTACAATGAGCAGTTCTTC. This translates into CASAPAGPYNEQFF. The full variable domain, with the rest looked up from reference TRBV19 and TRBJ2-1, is DGGITQSPKYLFRKEGQNVTLSCEQNLNHDAMYWYRQDPGQGLRLIYYSQIVNDFQKGDIAEGYSVSREKKESFPLTVTSAQKNPTAFYLCASAPAGPYNEQFFGPGTRLTVL.

The CDR3 region has the DNA TGTGCCAGCAGGTTCACCGGGACACGTCCTAACAATGAGCAGTTCTTC. Translating it yields CASRFTGTRPNNEQFF. The V and J genes are TRBV7-2 and TRBJ2-1; D is possibly TRBD1 (6 bases). The CDR3 contains 16 residues. Germline V gene lookup returns CDR1 SGHTA and CDR2 FQGNSA. Between the trimmed V and J ends, which lost 6 bases and 5 bases, there was a span of 20 bases.

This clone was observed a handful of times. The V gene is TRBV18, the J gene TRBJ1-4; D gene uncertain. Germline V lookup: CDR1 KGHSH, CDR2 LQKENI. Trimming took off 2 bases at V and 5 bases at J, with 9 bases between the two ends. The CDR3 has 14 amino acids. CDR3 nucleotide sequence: TGTGCCAGCTCACCAACGGGAACCAATGAAAAACTGTTTTTT. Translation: CASSPTGTNEKLFF.

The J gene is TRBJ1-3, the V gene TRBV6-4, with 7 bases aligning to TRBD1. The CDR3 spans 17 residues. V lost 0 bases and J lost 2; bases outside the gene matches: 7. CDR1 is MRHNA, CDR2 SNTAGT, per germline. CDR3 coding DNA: TGTGCCAGCAGTGACTCGACCCCAGGGGGTGCTGGAAACACCATATATTTT. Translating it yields CASSDSTPGGAGNTIYF.

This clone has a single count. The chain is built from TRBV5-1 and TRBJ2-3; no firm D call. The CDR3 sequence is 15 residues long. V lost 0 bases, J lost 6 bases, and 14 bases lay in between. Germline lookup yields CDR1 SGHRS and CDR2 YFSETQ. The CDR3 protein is CASSLDSFTVDTQYF. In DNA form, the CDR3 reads TGCGCCAGCAGCTTGGACAGCTTTACGGTGGATACGCAGTATTTT.

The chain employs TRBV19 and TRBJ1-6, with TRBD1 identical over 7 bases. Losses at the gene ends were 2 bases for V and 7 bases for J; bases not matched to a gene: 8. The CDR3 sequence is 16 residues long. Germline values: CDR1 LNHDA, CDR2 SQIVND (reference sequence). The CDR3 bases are TGTGCCAGTAGTATACTACAGGGGACGGTGAATTCACCCCTCCACTTT. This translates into CASSILQGTVNSPLHF.

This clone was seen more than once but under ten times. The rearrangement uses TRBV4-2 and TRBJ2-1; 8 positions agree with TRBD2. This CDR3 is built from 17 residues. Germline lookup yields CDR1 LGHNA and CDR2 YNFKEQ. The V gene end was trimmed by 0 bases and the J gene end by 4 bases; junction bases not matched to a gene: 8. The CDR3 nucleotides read TGTGCCAGCAGCCAAGATCCCCCTAGCGGGTCATACAATGAGCAGTTCTTC. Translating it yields CASSQDPPSGSYNEQFF.

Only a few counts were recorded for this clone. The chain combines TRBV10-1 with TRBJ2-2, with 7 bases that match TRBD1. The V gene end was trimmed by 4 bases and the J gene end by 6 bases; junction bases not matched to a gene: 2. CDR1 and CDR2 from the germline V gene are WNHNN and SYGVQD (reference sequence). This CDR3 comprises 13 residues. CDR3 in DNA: TGCGCCAGCAGTGCAGGGGGTGCCGGGGAGCTGTTTTTT. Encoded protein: CASSAGGAGELFF.

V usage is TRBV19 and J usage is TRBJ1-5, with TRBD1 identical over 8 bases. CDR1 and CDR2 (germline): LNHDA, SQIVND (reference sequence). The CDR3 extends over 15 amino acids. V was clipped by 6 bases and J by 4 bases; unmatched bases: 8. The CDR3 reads CASSPGTGRNQPQHF. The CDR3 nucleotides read TGTGCCAGTAGCCCCGGGACAGGCCGAAATCAGCCCCAGCATTTT.

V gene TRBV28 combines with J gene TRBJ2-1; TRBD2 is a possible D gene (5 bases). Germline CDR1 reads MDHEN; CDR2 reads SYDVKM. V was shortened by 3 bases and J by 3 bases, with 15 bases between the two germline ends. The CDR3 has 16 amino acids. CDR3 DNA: TGTGCCAGCAGTTTCCGACCTGGCGGGCTCTACAATGAGCAGTTCTTC. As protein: CASSFRPGGLYNEQFF.

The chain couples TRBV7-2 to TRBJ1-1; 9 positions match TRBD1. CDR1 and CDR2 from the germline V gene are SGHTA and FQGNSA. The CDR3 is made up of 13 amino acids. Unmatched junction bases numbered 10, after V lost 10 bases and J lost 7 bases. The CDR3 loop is CATGTGTGFEAFF. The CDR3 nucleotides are TGTGCCACAGGAACCGGGACAGGGTTTGAAGCTTTCTTT.

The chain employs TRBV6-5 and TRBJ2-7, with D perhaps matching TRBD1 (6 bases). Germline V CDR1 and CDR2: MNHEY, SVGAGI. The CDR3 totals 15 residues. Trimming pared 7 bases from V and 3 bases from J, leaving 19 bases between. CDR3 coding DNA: TGTGCCAGCACTAAGGGGGTGTCCACGGACTACGAGCAGTACTTC. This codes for CASTKGVSTDYEQYF.

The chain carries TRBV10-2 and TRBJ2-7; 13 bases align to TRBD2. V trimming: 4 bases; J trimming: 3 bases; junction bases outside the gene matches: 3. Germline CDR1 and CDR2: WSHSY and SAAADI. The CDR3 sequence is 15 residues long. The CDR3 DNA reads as TGCGCCAGCAGTGCCGGACTAGCGGGAGTCTACGAGCAGTACTTC. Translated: CASSAGLAGVYEQYF.

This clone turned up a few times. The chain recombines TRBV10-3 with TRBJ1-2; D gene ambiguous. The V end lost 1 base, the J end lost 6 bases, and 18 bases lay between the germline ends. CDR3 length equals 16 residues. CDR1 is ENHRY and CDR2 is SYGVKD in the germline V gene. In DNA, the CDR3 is TGTGCCATCAGTGAGTGGTCCATCGGTGCTTTCAATGGCTACACCTTC. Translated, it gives CAISEWSIGAFNGYTF.

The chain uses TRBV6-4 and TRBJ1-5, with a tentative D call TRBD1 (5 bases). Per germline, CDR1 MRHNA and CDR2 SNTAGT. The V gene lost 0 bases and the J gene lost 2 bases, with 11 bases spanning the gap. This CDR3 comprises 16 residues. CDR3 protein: CASSDSDLQGNQPQHF. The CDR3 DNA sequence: TGTGCCAGCAGTGACTCGGATCTACAGGGCAATCAGCCCCAGCATTTT.

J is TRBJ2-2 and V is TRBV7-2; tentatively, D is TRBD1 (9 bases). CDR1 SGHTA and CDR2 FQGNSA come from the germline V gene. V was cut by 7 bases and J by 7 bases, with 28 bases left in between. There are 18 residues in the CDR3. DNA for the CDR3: TGTGCCAGCACCCGGGACAGGGCACAGCGGGGGTCGGGCGGGGAGCTGTTTTTT. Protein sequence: CASTRDRAQRGSGGELFF. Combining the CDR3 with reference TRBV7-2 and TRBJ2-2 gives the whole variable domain GAGVSQSPSNKVTEKGKDVELRCDPISGHTALYWYRQSLGQGLEFLIYFQGNSAPDKSGLPSDRFSAERTGGSVSTLTIQRTQQEDSAVYLCASTRDRAQRGSGGELFFGEGSRLTVL.

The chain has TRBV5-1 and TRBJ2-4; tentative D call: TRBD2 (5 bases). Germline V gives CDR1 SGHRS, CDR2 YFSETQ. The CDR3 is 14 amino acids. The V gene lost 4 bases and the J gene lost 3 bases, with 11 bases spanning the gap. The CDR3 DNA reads TGCGCCAGCAGCCTGTCTCGGGGCAAAAACATTCAGTACTTC. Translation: CASSLSRGKNIQYF.

CDR3: CASSSGQTNEQFF. DNA of the CDR3: TGTGCCAGCAGCTCGGGACAGACCAATGAGCAGTTCTTC. V usage is TRBV7-8 and J usage is TRBJ2-1; 7 nucleotides line up with TRBD1. The V and J ends lost 4 bases and 6 bases, in that order; junction bases with no gene match: 3. This CDR3 is 13 amino acids long. Germline V gene sequence: CDR1 SGHVS, CDR2 FQNEAQ.

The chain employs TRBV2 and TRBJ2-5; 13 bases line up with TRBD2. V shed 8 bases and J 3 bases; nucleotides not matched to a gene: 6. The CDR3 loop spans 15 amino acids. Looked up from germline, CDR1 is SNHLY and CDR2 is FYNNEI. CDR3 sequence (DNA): TGTGCCAGCCCGGGACTAGCGGGGCACAAAGAGACCCAGTACTTC. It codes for CASPGLAGHKETQYF. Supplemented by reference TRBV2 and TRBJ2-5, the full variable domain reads EPEVTQTPSHQVTQMGQEVILRCVPISNHLYFYWYRQILGQKVEFLVSFYNNEISEKSEIFDDQFSVERPDGSNFTLKIRSTKLEDSAMYFCASPGLAGHKETQYFGPGTRLLVL.

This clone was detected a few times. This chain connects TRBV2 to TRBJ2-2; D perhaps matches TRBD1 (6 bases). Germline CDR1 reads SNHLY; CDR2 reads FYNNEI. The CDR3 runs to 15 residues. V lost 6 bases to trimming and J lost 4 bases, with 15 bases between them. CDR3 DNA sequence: TGTGCCAGCAGAAGGTCGACAGGAAGCACCGGGGAGCTGTTTTTT. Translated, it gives CASRRSTGSTGELFF.

CDR3 sequence (DNA): TGTGCCAGCAGCGTTGGACAAAAAAATTCACCCCTCCACTTT. The encoded protein is CASSVGQKNSPLHF. The chain combines TRBV7-3 with TRBJ1-6; D may be TRBD1 (5 bases). The CDR3 totals 14 residues. V gave up 5 bases and J gave up 7 bases, with 12 bases separating them. The germline CDR1 and CDR2 sequences are SGHTA and FQGTGA.

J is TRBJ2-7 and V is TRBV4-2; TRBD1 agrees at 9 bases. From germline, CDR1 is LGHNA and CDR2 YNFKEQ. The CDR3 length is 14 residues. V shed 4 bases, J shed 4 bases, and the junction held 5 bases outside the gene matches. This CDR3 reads CASSPGTGLYEQYF. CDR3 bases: TGTGCCAGCAGCCCCGGGACAGGGCTTTACGAGCAGTACTTC.

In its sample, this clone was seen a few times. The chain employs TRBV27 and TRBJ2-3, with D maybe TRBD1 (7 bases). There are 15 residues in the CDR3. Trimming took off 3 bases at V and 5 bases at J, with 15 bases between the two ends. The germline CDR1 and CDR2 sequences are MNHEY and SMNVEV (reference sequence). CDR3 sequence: CASSLEGAGGDTQYF. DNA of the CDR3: TGTGCCAGCAGTTTGGAGGGGGCCGGGGGAGATACGCAGTATTTT.

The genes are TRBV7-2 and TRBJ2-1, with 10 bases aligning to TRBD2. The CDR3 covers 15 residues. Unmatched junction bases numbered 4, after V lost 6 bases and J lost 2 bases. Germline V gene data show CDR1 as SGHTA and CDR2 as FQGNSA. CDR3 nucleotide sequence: TGTGCCAGCAGTCCAGCGGGGGGGGCCTACAATGAGCAGTTCTTC. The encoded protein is CASSPAGGAYNEQFF.